This T cell receptor (beta chain) was sequenced for a study of blood T cell repertoires in COVID-19. The CDR3 has 15 amino acids. CDR1 is MNHEY, CDR2 SVGEGT, per germline. The V gene lost 3 bases and the J gene lost 2 bases, with 12 bases spanning the gap. Sequencing used immunoSEQ multiplex PCR; TCRdb keeps in-frame clones, though not all of them. The sample contains over 300,000 clones, around 90% of which appear only once. The chain is built from TRBV6-2 or TRBV6-3 and TRBJ2-3, with D tentatively TRBD2 (5 bases). This clonotype originated in a man between 18 and 29 years old with active or convalescent COVID-19. The sequencing input was peripheral blood. CDR3 in amino acids: CASSYEGTSTDTQYF. CDR3 DNA: TGTGCCAGCAGTTATGAGGGCACATCCACAGATACGCAGTATTTT.